This is a list of T cell receptor beta chains from one sample in a study of OX40 agonist ivuxolimab in advanced cancers. Some clones are missing from TCRdb's copy, which holds only in-frame ones; the method was immunoSEQ multiplex PCR. The table records some 80,000 clones, 86% of them present only once. The sample here was CD4+ or CD8+ T cells sorted from blood, taken in a trial of the OX40 agonist ivuxolimab. The source of these receptors is an adult with an advanced solid tumor such as melanoma, head and neck, liver or kidney cancer. Both conserved end residues are part of each CDR3. Only part of the rows carry a size: once, few, many, or a class if the clone is expanded.

J,size,V,CDR3
TRBJ1-3,few,TRBV7-9,CASSTLGRLHSGNTIYF
TRBJ1-1,once,TRBV7-2,CASSSTGGGVTEAFF
TRBJ1-2,.,TRBV5-3,CARSSAPGQEPRRYGYTF
TRBJ2-7,many,TRBV5-4,CASSLVGPSYEQYF
TRBJ2-3,.,TRBV10-3,CATGQATDTQYF
.,.,TRBV7-9,CASSFRQASEQYF
TRBJ2-1,.,TRBV6-4,CASSAEWGSFYEQFF
TRBJ2-7,few,TRBV2,CATVPSDSYEQYF
TRBJ2-1,.,TRBV15,CATSSRTREQFF
TRBJ2-5,.,TRBV19,CASTHRETQYF
TRBJ2-1,.,TRBV19,CASSPRLGSGNEQFF
TRBJ2-5,.,TRBV5-5,CASSLSARDLGGQYF
TRBJ2-2,.,TRBV11-3,CASSVNGGTGELFF
TRBJ1-2,.,TRBV14,CASSAAGGYGYTF
TRBJ2-5,.,TRBV2,CASSESGGGETQYF
TRBJ2-7,.,TRBV30,CAWRQYYEQYF
TRBJ2-3,once,TRBV6-5,CASSYFGTGPDTQYF
TRBJ1-1,.,TRBV7-9,CASPPAGGRHTEAFF
TRBJ2-5,.,TRBV6-4,CASSDNKYQETQYF
TRBJ2-5,once,TRBV19,CASSGSAGGPRETQYF
TRBJ1-3,.,TRBV2,CASSLQVAPGNTIYF
TRBJ1-3,.,TRBV9,CASSAQSSRGASSGNTIYF
TRBJ1-4,few,TRBV7-2,CASSLVRGNEKLFF
TRBJ2-2,.,TRBV4-1,CASSLGQGGHGELFF
TRBJ2-7,.,TRBV27,CASSLWDPGQGTPYEQYF
TRBJ2-1,.,TRBV5-1,CASSLRTSGSGDEQFF
TRBJ1-3,.,TRBV19,CASSISGIGNTIYF
TRBJ1-1,.,TRBV19,CASSMGYQGTEAFF
TRBJ2-6,.,TRBV7-9,CASSTAGSGANVLTF
TRBJ2-2,.,TRBV6-1,CASRGTSGGIGELFF
TRBJ2-3,once,TRBV10-1,CAYEDGGLSTDTQYF
TRBJ1-1,.,TRBV30,CAWRRYNTEAFF
TRBJ2-7,.,TRBV6-5,CASSPGTGSYEQYF
TRBJ2-5,.,TRBV11-2,CASSLGYSSETQYF
TRBJ2-7,.,TRBV5-6,CASSLRREQYF